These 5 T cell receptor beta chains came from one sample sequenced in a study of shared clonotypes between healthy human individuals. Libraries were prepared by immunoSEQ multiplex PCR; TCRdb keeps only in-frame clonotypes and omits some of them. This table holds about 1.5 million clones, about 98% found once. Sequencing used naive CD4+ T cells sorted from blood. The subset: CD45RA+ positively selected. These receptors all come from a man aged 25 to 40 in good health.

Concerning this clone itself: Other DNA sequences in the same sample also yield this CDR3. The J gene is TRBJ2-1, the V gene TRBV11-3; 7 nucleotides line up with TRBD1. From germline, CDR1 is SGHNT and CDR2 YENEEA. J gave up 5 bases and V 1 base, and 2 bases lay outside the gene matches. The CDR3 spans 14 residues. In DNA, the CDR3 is TGTGCCAGCAGCTTAGGCAGGGGGAACAATGAGCAGTTCTTC. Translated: CASSLGRGNNEQFF.

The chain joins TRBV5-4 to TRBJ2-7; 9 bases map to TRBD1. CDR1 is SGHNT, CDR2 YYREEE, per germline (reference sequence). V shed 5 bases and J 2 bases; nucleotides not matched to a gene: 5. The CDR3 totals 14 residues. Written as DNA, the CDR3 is TGTGCCAGCAGTTCCGGGACAGGGACCTACGAGCAGTACTTC. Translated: CASSSGTGTYEQYF.

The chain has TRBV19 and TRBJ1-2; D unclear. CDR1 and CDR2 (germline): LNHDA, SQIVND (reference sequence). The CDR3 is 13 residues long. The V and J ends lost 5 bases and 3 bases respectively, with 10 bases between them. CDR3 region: CASSLWGDYGYTF. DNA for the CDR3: TGTGCCAGTAGTCTCTGGGGTGACTATGGCTACACCTTC. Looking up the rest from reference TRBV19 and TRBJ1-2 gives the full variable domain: DGGITQSPKYLFRKEGQNVTLSCEQNLNHDAMYWYRQDPGQGLRLIYYSQIVNDFQKGDIAEGYSVSREKKESFPLTVTSAQKNPTAFYLCASSLWGDYGYTFGSGTRLTVV.

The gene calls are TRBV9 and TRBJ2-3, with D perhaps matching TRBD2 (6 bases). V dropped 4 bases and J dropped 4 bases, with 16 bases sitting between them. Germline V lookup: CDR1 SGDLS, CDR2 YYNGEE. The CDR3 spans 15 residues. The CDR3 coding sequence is TGTGCCAGCAGCCTTTTGGGAGGCGGGCCAGATACGCAGTATTTT. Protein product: CASSLLGGGPDTQYF.

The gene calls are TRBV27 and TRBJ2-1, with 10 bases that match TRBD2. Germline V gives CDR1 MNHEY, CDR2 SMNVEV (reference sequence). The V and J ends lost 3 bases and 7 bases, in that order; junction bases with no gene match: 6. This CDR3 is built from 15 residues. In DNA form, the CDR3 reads TGTGCCAGCAGTTTGCTAGCGGGAGTGAATAATGAGCAGTTCTTC. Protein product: CASSLLAGVNNEQFF.